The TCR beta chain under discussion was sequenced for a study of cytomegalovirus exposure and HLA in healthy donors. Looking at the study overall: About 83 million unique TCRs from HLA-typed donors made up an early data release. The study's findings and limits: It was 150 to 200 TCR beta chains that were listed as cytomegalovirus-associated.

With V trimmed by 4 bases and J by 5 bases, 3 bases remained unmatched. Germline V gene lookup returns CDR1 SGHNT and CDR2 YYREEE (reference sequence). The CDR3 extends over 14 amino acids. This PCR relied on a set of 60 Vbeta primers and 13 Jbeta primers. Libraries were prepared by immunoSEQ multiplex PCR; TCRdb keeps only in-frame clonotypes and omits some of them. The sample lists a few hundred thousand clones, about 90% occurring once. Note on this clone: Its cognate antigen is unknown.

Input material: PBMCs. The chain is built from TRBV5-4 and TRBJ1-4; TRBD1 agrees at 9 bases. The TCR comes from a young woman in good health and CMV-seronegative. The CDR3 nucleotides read TGTGCCAGCAGCCCGGGGACAGGGAATGAAAAACTGTTTTTT. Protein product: CASSPGTGNEKLFF.